This T cell receptor (beta chain) was captured by sequencing in a study of cytomegalovirus exposure and HLA in healthy donors. The CDR3 extends over 14 amino acids. Germline values: CDR1 GTSNPN, CDR2 SVGIG (reference sequence). The ends lost 5 bases at V and 4 bases at J; junction bases unmatched: 7. PCR primers comprised 60 Vbeta and 13 Jbeta primers. Produced via immunoSEQ multiplex PCR; TCRdb's table is partial and in-frame only. The sample lists 50,000 to 55,000 clones, less than 70% occurring once. Study-wide results and limits: Because they were indistinguishable, some V segments, including TRBV6-2 and TRBV6-3, were excluded. With later analysis, a missense DCLRE1C variant became linked to TCR beta V- and J-gene trimming.

Worth noting for this clone: Its antigen is still unknown.

The sequence was collected from a human donor in good health. Sequenced material: PBMCs. The chain recombines TRBV30 with TRBJ1-2, with TRBD1 matching 10 bases. The DNA of the CDR3 is TGTGCCTGGGATACGGGACAGGGGACCTATGGCTACACCTTC. This gives the protein CAWDTGQGTYGYTF.